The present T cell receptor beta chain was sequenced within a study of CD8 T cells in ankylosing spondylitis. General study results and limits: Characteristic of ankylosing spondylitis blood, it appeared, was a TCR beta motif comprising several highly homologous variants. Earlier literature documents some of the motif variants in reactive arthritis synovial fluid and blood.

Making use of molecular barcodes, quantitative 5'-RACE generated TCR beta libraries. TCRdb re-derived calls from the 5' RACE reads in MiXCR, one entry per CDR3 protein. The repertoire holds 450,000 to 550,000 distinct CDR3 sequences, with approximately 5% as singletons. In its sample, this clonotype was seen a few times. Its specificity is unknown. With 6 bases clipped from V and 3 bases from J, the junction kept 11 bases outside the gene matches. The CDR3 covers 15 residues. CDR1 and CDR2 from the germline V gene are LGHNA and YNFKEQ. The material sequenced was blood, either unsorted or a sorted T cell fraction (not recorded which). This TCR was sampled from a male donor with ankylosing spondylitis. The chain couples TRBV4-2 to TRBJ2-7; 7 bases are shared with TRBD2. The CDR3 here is CASSKPSGEGYEQYF. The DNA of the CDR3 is TGTGCCAGCAGTAAACCCTCCGGGGAGGGCTACGAGCAGTACTTC.